These 10 T cell receptor beta chains originate from one sample sequenced in a study of blood T cell repertoires in COVID-19. Repertoires were generated with immunoSEQ multiplex PCR, while TCRdb's copy carries only in-frame clones and drops some. The data hold about 150,000 clones, with 75% to 90% observed a single time. The sequenced sample was peripheral blood. These receptor sequences come from a woman in her thirties or forties with acute or convalescent COVID-19.

This clone was picked up a small number of times. This chain links TRBV28 with TRBJ2-7; D is unresolved. The V end was cut by 3 bases, the J end by 6 bases, with 6 bases between. This CDR3 has 11 amino acids. CDR1 is MDHEN and CDR2 is SYDVKM in the germline V gene. The CDR3 DNA sequence: TGTGCCAGCAGTTTGTTACTCGAGCAGTACTTC. Translation: CASSLLLEQYF.

The CDR3 coding sequence is TGCGCCACCGGGACAGGGAACATGAACACTGAAGCTTTCTTT. Protein product: CATGTGNMNTEAFF. The chain uses TRBV5-1 and TRBJ1-1, with 9 bases fitting TRBD1. After removal of 9 bases from V and 0 bases from J, the junction contained 6 bases not matched to a gene. This CDR3 is 14 amino acids long. CDR1 is SGHRS, CDR2 YFSETQ, per germline.

The rearrangement links TRBV28 to TRBJ1-1; 7 bases agree with TRBD1. Germline CDR1 and CDR2: MDHEN and SYDVKM. V shed 5 bases, J shed 3 bases, and the junction held 15 bases outside the gene matches. This CDR3 region has 17 residues. DNA of the CDR3: TGTGCCAGCAGTCCACTACCCCCGGACAGGAGGGACACTGAAGCTTTCTTT. The encoded protein is CASSPLPPDRRDTEAFF. Based on the CDR3 plus reference TRBV28 and TRBJ1-1, the full variable domain is DVKVTQSSRYLVKRTGEKVFLECVQDMDHENMFWYRQDPGLGLRLIYFSYDVKMKEKGDIPEGYSVSREKKERFSLILESASTNQTSMYLCASSPLPPDRRDTEAFFGQGTRLTVV.

The chain links TRBV29-1 to TRBJ2-1; 9 nucleotides align to TRBD1. CDR1 is SQVTM, CDR2 ANQGSEA, per germline. The CDR3 is 14 residues long. Germline trimming cut 6 bases from V and 3 bases from J; bases unmatched to any gene: 6. CDR3 loop: CSVGDRDFYNEQFF. CDR3 nucleotides: TGCAGCGTGGGGGACAGGGACTTCTACAATGAGCAGTTCTTC.

The chain is built from TRBV6-2 or TRBV6-3 and TRBJ2-7; TRBD2 aligns across 13 bases. The germline CDR1 and CDR2 sequences are MNHEY and SVGEGT. The CDR3 contains 17 residues. V lost 4 bases to trimming and J lost 4 bases; unmatched junction nucleotides: 10. CDR3: CASSFRQTSGGTYEQYF. The CDR3 nucleotides are TGTGCCAGCAGTTTTCGCCAGACTAGCGGGGGGACTTACGAGCAGTACTTC.

This clone was detected only once. The chain links TRBV23-1 to TRBJ1-5, with D perhaps matching TRBD1 (6 bases). TRBV23-1 is reported as an ORF; its role is uncertain. V lost 7 bases, J lost 1 base, and 17 bases lay in between. The CDR3 is made up of 16 amino acids. The CDR3 here is CASIHSGHYSNQPQHF. CDR3 nucleotides: TGCGCCAGCATTCACTCGGGACACTACAGCAATCAGCCCCAGCATTTT.

The chain joins TRBV18 to TRBJ2-1; tentative D call: TRBD2 (6 bases). The CDR3 runs to 16 residues. CDR1 and CDR2 from the germline V gene are KGHSH and LQKENI. V was cut by 3 bases and J by 2 bases, with 14 bases left in between. The CDR3 nucleotides read TGTGCCAGCTCACCTGGTTTAGCGGCTCCCTACAATGAGCAGTTCTTC. It translates to CASSPGLAAPYNEQFF.

The chain couples TRBV12-3 or TRBV12-4 to TRBJ2-7; a weak D match, TRBD2 (5 bases). This CDR3 region has 11 residues. V lost 8 bases, J lost 2 bases, and 7 bases lay in between. CDR3 DNA: TGTGCCAGCGGGAGAACCTACGAGCAGTACTTC. This sequence encodes CASGRTYEQYF.

The chain joins TRBV6-5 to TRBJ1-1; D is ambiguous. Trimming left V 2 bases short and J 1 base short, with 8 bases between. Looked up from germline, CDR1 is MNHEY and CDR2 is SVGAGI. CDR3 length: 14 amino acids. Written as DNA, the CDR3 is TGTGCCAGCAGTTACGCTTCCGGGAACACTGAAGCTTTCTTT. Translation: CASSYASGNTEAFF.

V gene TRBV18 combines with J gene TRBJ1-5; TRBD1 is a possible D gene (5 bases). Germline CDR1 is KGHSH and CDR2 is LQKENI. The CDR3 length is 16 residues. Trimming cost V 3 bases and J 6 bases, with 18 bases left between them. CDR3 nucleotide sequence: TGTGCCAGCTCACCGGAGTCAACCGCGGGGACTCAGCCCCAGCATTTT. Residues: CASSPESTAGTQPQHF.